The next 28 T cell receptor beta chains were all read from a single sample in a study of naive CD8 T cells in extremely preterm neonates. Study observations and caveats: Preterm CDR3s were shorter than older groups', with fewer N additions and less trimming.

These receptors' targets are unknown. Measured with immunoSEQ multiplex PCR; TCRdb has only the in-frame clones, and not every one. The repertoire has 20,000 or so clones, approximately 89% of them found once; the top ten carry 0.8% to 0.95%. Preterm samples came from extremely preterm deliveries at roughly 21-28 weeks. Sequenced sample: naive CD8+ T cells from cord blood. The receptor source for this set is a boy who was born preterm.

This clone was recorded a few times. This chain connects TRBV9 to TRBJ2-7; 12 bases line up with TRBD2. Trimming took 0 bases from V and 5 from J; bases not matched to a gene: 0. CDR3 length: 14 amino acids. Germline V CDR1 and CDR2: SGDLS, YYNGEE. CDR3 coding DNA: TGTGCCAGCAGCGTAGGACTAGCGGGGGACGAGCAGTACTTC. Translated, it gives CASSVGLAGDEQYF.

This rearrangement joins TRBV9 to TRBJ1-2; TRBD1 agrees at 10 bases. The length of the CDR3 is 14 residues. The V gene's germline CDR1 is SGDLS and CDR2 YYNGEE. The V segment lost 6 bases and the J segment 4 bases; nucleotides outside the gene matches: 6. This CDR3 is CASTRRQGAYGYTF. CDR3 nucleotide sequence: TGTGCCAGCACCCGCCGACAGGGGGCCTATGGCTACACCTTC.

This clone was seen once. The genes are TRBV10-3 and TRBJ2-1; D gene ambiguous. From germline, CDR1 is ENHRY and CDR2 SYGVKD. V dropped 6 bases and J dropped 3 bases, with 3 bases sitting between them. This CDR3 region has 11 residues. The CDR3 reads CAIRDYNEQFF. As DNA, the CDR3 is TGTGCCATCAGGGACTACAATGAGCAGTTCTTC.

The chain has TRBV19 and TRBJ1-5; D is ambiguous. In germline, CDR1 is LNHDA, CDR2 SQIVND (reference sequence). The CDR3 has 15 amino acids. With 1 base removed from V and 3 bases from J, the gap between germline ends came to 10 bases. The CDR3 here is CASSIGRQFNQPQHF. In DNA, the CDR3 is TGTGCCAGTAGTATAGGAAGGCAATTCAATCAGCCCCAGCATTTT. Combining the CDR3 with reference TRBV19 and TRBJ1-5 gives the whole variable domain DGGITQSPKYLFRKEGQNVTLSCEQNLNHDAMYWYRQDPGQGLRLIYYSQIVNDFQKGDIAEGYSVSREKKESFPLTVTSAQKNPTAFYLCASSIGRQFNQPQHFGDGTRLSIL.

This chain uses TRBV5-4 with TRBJ2-3; a possible D gene is TRBD2 (5 bases). The V and J ends lost 5 bases and 1 base respectively, with 11 bases between them. This CDR3 has 14 amino acids. From germline, CDR1 is SGHNT and CDR2 YYREEE (reference sequence). The CDR3, as DNA: TGTGCCAGCAGTCCTGAAGCGGGCACAGATACGCAGTATTTT. Translating gives CASSPEAGTDTQYF.

The J gene is TRBJ2-3, the V gene TRBV5-4; D is possibly TRBD2 (6 bases). Trimming stripped 1 base from V and 2 bases from J, with 11 bases between. This CDR3 is 15 amino acids long. Germline assignment: CDR1 SGHNT and CDR2 YYREEE (reference sequence). DNA of the CDR3: TGTGCCAGCAGCTTGATTAGCGGCTACACAGATACGCAGTATTTT. This translates into CASSLISGYTDTQYF.

V and J are TRBV27 and TRBJ1-6; D possibly corresponds to TRBD1 (5 bases). The V end lost 6 bases, the J end lost 6 bases, and 12 bases lay between the germline ends. The CDR3 runs 14 residues. Germline values: CDR1 MNHEY, CDR2 SMNVEV (reference sequence). CDR3 sequence (DNA): TGTGCCAGCAGGCAGACAGCGATTAATTCACCCCTCCACTTT. It is translated as CASRQTAINSPLHF.

V is TRBV19 and J is TRBJ2-7; the match to TRBD2 covers 9 bases. CDR3 length equals 13 residues. CDR1 and CDR2 (germline): LNHDA, SQIVND (reference sequence). The V gene end was trimmed by 4 bases and the J gene end by 2 bases; junction bases not matched to a gene: 0. Here the CDR3 DNA reads TGTGCCAGTAGTAGCGGGGGGGCCTACGAGCAGTACTTC. The encoded protein is CASSSGGAYEQYF. The entire variable domain, with the rest obtained from reference TRBV19 and TRBJ2-7, is as follows: DGGITQSPKYLFRKEGQNVTLSCEQNLNHDAMYWYRQDPGQGLRLIYYSQIVNDFQKGDIAEGYSVSREKKESFPLTVTSAQKNPTAFYLCASSSGGAYEQYFGPGTRLTVT.

The rearrangement joins TRBV30 to TRBJ1-1; D is unresolved. Trimming stripped 0 bases from V and 7 bases from J, with 15 bases between. The CDR3 has 14 residues. Per the germline V gene, CDR1 is GTSNPN and CDR2 is SVGIG (reference sequence). CDR3 loop: CAWSVTKMHNEAFF. In nucleotides, the CDR3 is TGTGCCTGGAGTGTAACGAAGATGCACAATGAAGCTTTCTTT.

The J gene is TRBJ2-2, the V gene TRBV14; 7 nucleotides line up with TRBD1. The CDR3 is 13 amino acids. Germline loops: CDR1 SGHDN, CDR2 FVKESK. Losses at the gene ends were 6 bases for V and 6 bases for J; bases not matched to a gene: 4. CDR3 in amino acids: CASRDTGAGELFF. DNA of the CDR3: TGTGCCAGCAGAGACACAGGGGCCGGGGAGCTGTTTTTT.

The chain employs TRBV7-3 and TRBJ1-1, with a weak D call TRBD1 (5 bases). The V and J ends lost 2 bases and 2 bases respectively, with 9 bases between them. The CDR3 covers 14 residues. CDR1 is SGHTA and CDR2 is FQGTGA in the germline V gene. CDR3 residues: CASSLGDGNTEAFF. The CDR3 DNA sequence: TGTGCCAGCAGCTTAGGGGACGGAAACACTGAAGCTTTCTTT.

This clone was found once. The rearrangement uses TRBV2 and TRBJ1-2, with 8 bases aligning to TRBD1. CDR3 size: 14 residues. The ends lost 3 bases at V and 4 bases at J; junction bases unmatched: 4. Germline CDR1 and CDR2: SNHLY and FYNNEI. The chain's CDR3 is CASSDPTGGYGYTF. The DNA for the CDR3 is TGTGCCAGCAGTGACCCCACAGGGGGCTATGGCTACACCTTC.

The gene calls are TRBV10-2 and TRBJ1-1; tentative D call: TRBD1 (6 bases). The CDR3 totals 15 residues. The V and J ends lost 2 bases and 1 base respectively, with 11 bases between them. The V gene's germline CDR1 is WSHSY and CDR2 SAAADI. DNA for the CDR3: TGCGCCAGCAGTGAGATTCGGGGGGCGAACACTGAAGCTTTCTTT. Its protein product is CASSEIRGANTEAFF.

This clone was picked up one time. The J gene is TRBJ2-1, the V gene TRBV30; D is unresolved. V lost 0 bases, J lost 8 bases, and 8 bases lay in between. The V gene's germline CDR1 is GTSNPN and CDR2 SVGIG (reference sequence). This CDR3 has 12 amino acids. The CDR3 DNA reads as TGTGCCTGGAGTGTATCAGGCGATGAGCAGTTCTTC. It encodes CAWSVSGDEQFF.

V usage is TRBV2 and J usage is TRBJ2-5, with D possibly being TRBD1 or TRBD2 (6 bases each). Germline values: CDR1 SNHLY, CDR2 FYNNEI. The CDR3 totals 13 residues. Trimming removed 9 bases at V and 1 base at J, with 12 bases between. The CDR3 region has the DNA TGTGCCAGGGGCCGGGGGCCCCAAGAGACCCAGTACTTC. As protein: CARGRGPQETQYF.

This rearrangement joins TRBV15 to TRBJ1-5; 12 bases map to TRBD1. This CDR3 region has 21 residues. The germline CDR1 and CDR2 sequences are LNHNV and YYDKDF (reference sequence). Germline trimming cut 0 bases from V and 1 base from J; bases unmatched to any gene: 13. For the CDR3, the DNA is TGTGCCACCAGCAGAGATCTTCTCCCCGGGACAGGGGGCTGGAGCAATCAGCCCCAGCATTTT. As protein: CATSRDLLPGTGGWSNQPQHF. Full variable domain (outside the CDR3, taken from reference TRBV15 and TRBJ1-5): DAMVIQNPRYQVTQFGKPVTLSCSQTLNHNVMYWYQQKSSQAPKLLFHYYDKDFNNEADTPDNFQSRRPNTSFCFLDIRSPGLGDTAMYLCATSRDLLPGTGGWSNQPQHFGDGTRLSIL.

The chain has TRBV5-6 and TRBJ1-2, with D perhaps matching TRBD1 (5 bases). V was trimmed by 4 bases and J by 2 bases, leaving 6 bases between them. CDR1 is SGHDT, CDR2 YYEEEE, per germline. The CDR3 length is 12 residues. The CDR3 here is CASSRDNYGYTF. The DNA of the CDR3 is TGTGCCAGCAGCCGGGACAACTATGGCTACACCTTC.

The rearrangement uses TRBV30 and TRBJ2-3, with D possibly being TRBD1 (5 bases). The CDR3 spans 13 residues. Germline V gene data show CDR1 as GTSNPN and CDR2 as SVGIG (reference sequence). The ends were cut back, 1 base at V and 0 bases at J, with 5 bases in the middle. CDR3 in amino acids: CAWSGGSTDTQYF. The CDR3 region has the DNA TGTGCCTGGAGTGGGGGCAGCACAGATACGCAGTATTTT.

CDR3 coding DNA: TGTGCCTGGGGAAAGGGGGATAGCAATCAGCCCCAGCATTTT. Protein sequence: CAWGKGDSNQPQHF. The gene calls are TRBV30 and TRBJ1-5; a possible D gene is TRBD1 (6 bases). In germline, CDR1 is GTSNPN, CDR2 SVGIG (reference sequence). This CDR3 is built from 14 residues. Trimming removed 5 bases from V and 0 bases from J, with 11 bases in between. The full variable domain, completed using reference TRBV30 and TRBJ1-5, is SQTIHQWPATLVQPVGSPLSLECTVEGTSNPNLYWYRQAAGRGLQLLFYSVGIGQISSEVPQNLSASRPQDRQFILSSKKLLLSDSGFYLCAWGKGDSNQPQHFGDGTRLSIL.

The V and J genes are TRBV14 and TRBJ2-1; D gene unclear. V was trimmed by 4 bases and J by 3 bases, leaving 7 bases between them. This CDR3 has 13 residues. The germline gives CDR1 SGHDN, CDR2 FVKESK. The CDR3 loop is CASSPLDYNEQFF. DNA for the CDR3: TGTGCCAGCAGCCCCCTGGACTACAATGAGCAGTTCTTC.

This clone appeared a single time. The rearrangement joins TRBV14 to TRBJ1-2, with 7 positions matching TRBD1. The CDR3 is 15 residues long. Unmatched junction bases numbered 9, after V lost 4 bases and J lost 4 bases. Looked up from germline, CDR1 is SGHDN and CDR2 is FVKESK. The CDR3 loop reads CASSPPTGSFYGYTF. CDR3 sequence (DNA): TGTGCCAGCAGCCCGCCGACAGGGTCGTTCTATGGCTACACCTTC.

The chain uses TRBV27 and TRBJ2-3; D is perhaps TRBD2 (7 bases). The CDR3 extends over 18 amino acids. Germline CDR1 MNHEY, CDR2 SMNVEV (reference sequence). V was clipped by 3 bases and J by 0 bases, with 19 bases between them. The CDR3 sequence is CASSFLATGGPSTDTQYF. CDR3 sequence (DNA): TGTGCCAGCAGTTTTCTTGCGACGGGGGGCCCTAGCACAGATACGCAGTATTTT.

The chain employs TRBV27 and TRBJ1-3; D perhaps matches TRBD1 (6 bases). Trimming removed 0 bases at V and 3 bases at J, with 6 bases between. CDR3 size: 14 residues. The V gene's germline CDR1 is MNHEY and CDR2 SMNVEV (reference sequence). The chain's CDR3 is CASSLSTGGNTIYF. CDR3 bases: TGTGCCAGCAGTTTATCGACAGGTGGAAACACCATATATTTT.

The J gene is TRBJ1-2, the V gene TRBV21-1; the table calls TRBD1, which could not be checked here. TRBV21-1 is a documented pseudogene. The CDR3 length is 14 residues. For the CDR3, the DNA is TGTGCCAGCAGCAAAAAGACAGGGGACTATGGCTACACCTTC. Amino acids: CASSKKTGDYGYTF.

J is TRBJ2-2 and V is TRBV5-1; D not resolved. Germline CDR1 reads SGHRS; CDR2 reads YFSETQ. V was pared by 1 base and J by 4 bases, with 8 bases between. The CDR3 sequence is 14 residues long. The CDR3, as DNA: TGCGCCAGCAGCTTGAGCAGGCCCACCGGGGAGCTGTTTTTT. Translated, it gives CASSLSRPTGELFF.

V and J are TRBV9 and TRBJ2-3, with TRBD2 identical over 8 bases. This CDR3 has 15 amino acids. V was clipped by 3 bases and J by 0 bases; unmatched bases: 3. Germline CDR1 SGDLS, CDR2 YYNGEE. The DNA for the CDR3 is TGTGCCAGCAGCGAAGGACTAGCTAGCACAGATACGCAGTATTTT. It encodes CASSEGLASTDTQYF.

Note on this clone: This sample includes further DNA sequences coding for the same CDR3. This chain connects TRBV11-1 to TRBJ2-7; the D gene is possibly TRBD1 (5 bases). The length of the CDR3 is 14 residues. CDR1 is SGHAT and CDR2 is FQDESV in the germline V gene (reference sequence). V lost 1 base to trimming and J lost 1 base, with 8 bases between them. In DNA, the CDR3 is TGTGCCAGCAGCTTAGGGGGCGCGTCCTACGAGCAGTACTTC. This encodes CASSLGGASYEQYF.

The chain recombines TRBV27 with TRBJ1-4; 10 bases line up with TRBD1. The trim removed 3 bases at V and 0 bases at J, leaving 1 base unmatched. Germline V CDR1 and CDR2: MNHEY, SMNVEV (reference sequence). This CDR3 is 16 amino acids long. The CDR3 loop is CASSLGTGATNEKLFF. Here the CDR3 DNA reads TGTGCCAGCAGTTTGGGGACAGGGGCAACTAATGAAAAACTGTTTTTT. Full variable domain (outside the CDR3, taken from reference TRBV27 and TRBJ1-4): EAQVTQNPRYLITVTGKKLTVTCSQNMNHEYMSWYRQDPGLGLRQIYYSMNVEVTDKGDVPEGYKVSRKEKRNFPLILESPSPNQTSLYFCASSLGTGATNEKLFFGSGTQLSVL.